This entry features one TCR beta chain sequence. From blood CD8+ and CD4+ T cells, the TCR beta chain was sequenced. TEMRA cells were FACS-enriched, unlike CD8+ and CD4+ T cells, which were negatively isolated. These data originate in a study of CD8 T cells in Susac syndrome. Trimming pared 5 bases from V and 5 bases from J, leaving 25 bases between. The CDR3 spans 17 residues. In germline, CDR1 is SGHDT, CDR2 YYEEEE. Random hexamers were used to reverse transcribe an amount of about 0.45 to 1 ug RNA. Amplification of TCR beta CDR3 spanned 54 Vbeta and 13 Jbeta via immunoSEQ multiplex PCR. MiXCR, applied by TCRdb to the immunoSEQ multiplex PCR reads, yields one record per CDR3 protein. The top ten clones hold roughly 0.072% of a sample with approximately 230,000 distinct CDR3 sequences, roughly 93% of them seen once.

The clonotype originates from a human donor with multiple sclerosis. Sequences were obtained from CD4+ T cells from PBMCs. The chain has TRBV5-6 and TRBJ1-2; a possible D gene is TRBD1 (5 bases). The CDR3: CASRRPARDPRRYGYTF. Here the CDR3 DNA reads TGTGCCAGCAGACGCCCCGCCCGGGACCCACGGCGTTATGGCTACACCTTC.